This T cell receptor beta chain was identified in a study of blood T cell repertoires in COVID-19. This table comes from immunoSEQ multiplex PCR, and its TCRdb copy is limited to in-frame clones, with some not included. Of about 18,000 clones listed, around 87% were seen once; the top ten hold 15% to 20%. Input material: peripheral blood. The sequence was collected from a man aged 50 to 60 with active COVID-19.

The CDR3 loop is CASSSGGLGLETQYF. CDR3 nucleotide sequence: TGTGCCAGCAGCTCCGGGGGGCTGGGGTTAGAGACCCAGTACTTC. The V call is TRBV5-5, the J call TRBJ2-5; D is perhaps TRBD2 (7 bases). Germline V lookup: CDR1 SGHKS, CDR2 YYEKEE (reference sequence). CDR3 length equals 15 residues. V lost 3 bases to trimming and J lost 4 bases, with 16 bases between them. The entire variable domain, with the rest obtained from reference TRBV5-5 and TRBJ2-5, is as follows: DAGVTQSPTHLIKTRGQQVTLRCSPISGHKSVSWYQQVLGQGPQFIFQYYEKEERGRGNFPDRFSARQFPNYSSELNVNALLLGDSALYLCASSSGGLGLETQYFGPGTRLLVL.